The following is a TCR beta chain sequence with its context. The data originate from a study of blood T cell repertoires in COVID-19. About the research overall: COVID-19 samples, acute and convalescent, were from the United States, Italy and Spain. T cells, B-cell-depleted T cells, or PBMCs provided the cDNA or gDNA that served as material.

CDR3 length equals 15 residues. As processed by the authors: Amplified reference gene primers provided the basis for estimating nucleated cell counts. Produced via immunoSEQ multiplex PCR; TCRdb's table is partial and in-frame only. The DNA was the basis for D and trimming; V, J and clone size are from that table. The table lists a few hundred thousand clones, around 86% of them singletons. Participants' reported clinical history set cohort assignment. This sequence joins TRBV21-1 and TRBJ2-7; the table's D gene call, TRBD2, was not cross checked with the DNA. TRBV21-1 is termed a pseudogene. The sequenced sample was PBMCs or T cells enriched from blood (not recorded which). This receptor was identified in a woman aged 40 to 55 with acute COVID-19. DNA for the CDR3: TGTGCCAGCAGCAAATCGCTAGCGCTTTCCTACGAGCAGTACTTC. Its protein is CASSKSLALSYEQYF.